These T cell receptor beta chains were read from a single sample in a study of T cells expressing NK-cell markers. Each CDR3 protein gets one entry in TCRdb, which reprocessed the 5' RACE reads and gives no DNA. The sample totals fewer than 400,000 distinct CDR3 sequences. Source material: blood T cells: a sorted CD56 or NKG2C T cell subset, CD4+ or CD8+ T cells, or bulk PBMC T cells (not recorded which). These receptors all stem from a man aged 18-75 years in good health. Both conserved end residues are part of each CDR3. Fields, in order: J gene, CDR3 length, V gene, CDR3 protein.

>TRBJ2-5|13|TRBV12-3/TRBV12-4
CASRRDRAANQYF
>TRBJ1-2|14|TRBV5-1
CASGKQGLEYGYTF
>TRBJ2-7|16|TRBV27
CASSLIGGASSYEQYF
>TRBJ1-2|13|TRBV28
CASSQNSFYGYTF
>TRBJ2-7|14|TRBV2
CASSSGLNSYEQYF
>TRBJ1-4|14|TRBV2
CASRYRGNNEKLFF
>TRBJ2-7|15|TRBV5-6
CASSLWAATSYEQYF
>TRBJ1-5|15|TRBV3-1
CASSQNRGAGQPQHF
>TRBJ2-1|15|TRBV10-3
CAISPQAGGPHEQFF
>TRBJ1-6|14|TRBV6-4
CASSEAREHSPLHF
>TRBJ2-5|13|TRBV18
CASSTPNKETQYF
>TRBJ1-1|15|TRBV5-1
CASSGYAGGGTEAFF
>TRBJ2-5|16|TRBV7-2
CASSSLAGGKQETQYF
>TRBJ1-5|14|TRBV29-1
CSVSTGTSNQPQHF
>TRBJ2-1|15|TRBV2
CASSDPRGTYNEQFF
>TRBJ2-3|15|TRBV10-3
CAISQAGGATDTQYF
>TRBJ1-1|14|TRBV18
CASSRTTGAGEAFF
>TRBJ1-4|14|TRBV3-1
CASSQGGKREKLFF
>TRBJ2-3|17|TRBV5-4
CASSLVRLAGEADTQYF
>TRBJ1-6|16|TRBV6-1
CASRNLPVVYNSPLHF
>TRBJ2-3|19|TRBV6-5
CASSYSPVASGGLPDTQYF
>TRBJ2-6|16|TRBV15
CATRDTIYSGANVLTF
>TRBJ2-7|13|TRBV20-1
CSARGQGVSEQYF
>TRBJ2-7|16|TRBV20-1
CSARGDYAGTSYEQYF